This T cell receptor (beta chain) was sequenced for a study of CD4+ T cells in melanoma. Study results and limitations: CD8+ T cell, macrophage and B cell function reportedly correlated with neoantigen-specific CD4+ T cells. Diverse differentiation states were reported for melanoma neoantigen-specific CD4+ T cells.

The data were produced by immunoSEQ multiplex PCR, yet TCRdb's version contains in-frame clones alone and is incomplete. The top ten hold 6.4% of the sample, which has some 14,000 clones, approximately 83% seen once. Trimming removed 5 bases from V and 0 bases from J, with 13 bases in between. The CDR3 length is 15 residues. CDR1 and CDR2 (germline): MNHNS, SASEGT. Worth noting for this clone: What it binds is unknown.

This TCR derives from a human donor with melanoma. The J gene is TRBJ1-1, the V gene TRBV6-1; D gene unclear. Sequenced sample: cells from a culture (not recorded whether cultured in vitro). The CDR3 DNA sequence: TGTGCCAGCAGTCTGAACGTACTCATGAACACTGAAGCTTTCTTT. Its translation is CASSLNVLMNTEAFF.